This entry describes one TCR beta chain. Its antigen is still unknown. Stable disease denoted Graves' hyperthyroidism without ophthalmopathy progression within 18 months. Germline CDR1 is KGHDR and CDR2 is SFDVKD. Trimming stripped 5 bases from V and 0 bases from J, with 6 bases between. The CDR3 is 13 amino acids. RNA transcripts served as the template for amplifying TCR beta CDR3 regions. HTBI primers were the set used in a first-round RT-PCR of the TCR CDR3. Via MiXCR, TCRdb re-called the multiplex PCR reads, giving one row per CDR3 protein. The sample shows some 510,000 distinct CDR3 sequences, roughly 46% of them seen only once. The data are from a study of T cells in Graves' hyperthyroidism and ophthalmopathy. Study-level findings and limits: The model made its ophthalmopathy prediction, and onset followed a median approximately six months later.

Input material: peripheral blood or thyroid tissue (not recorded which). The V gene is TRBV24-1, the J gene TRBJ2-5; a weak D match, TRBD2 (6 bases). The receptor was isolated from a woman aged 18-29 years with Graves' hyperthyroidism. CDR3: CATSAGDQETQYF. In nucleotides, the CDR3 is TGTGCCACCAGTGCGGGGGACCAAGAGACCCAGTACTTC.